This T cell receptor (beta chain) came from a study of blood T cell repertoires in COVID-19. V lost 8 bases, J lost 2 bases, and 9 bases lay in between. The CDR3 has 12 residues. The germline V gene encodes CDR1 LGHDT and CDR2 YNNKEL (reference sequence). Some clones are missing from TCRdb's copy, which holds only in-frame ones; the method was immunoSEQ multiplex PCR. The sample yields around 65,000 clones, around 79% seen once. This rearrangement joins TRBV3-1 (or the pseudogene TRBV3-2) to TRBJ1-1, with D perhaps matching TRBD1 (5 bases). The sequenced material came from peripheral blood. The source is a man aged 55 to 70 with acute or convalescent COVID-19. The chain's CDR3 is CASGRDNTEAFF. The CDR3 coding sequence is TGTGCCAGCGGGAGGGACAACACTGAAGCTTTCTTT.